This T cell receptor (beta chain) comes out of a study of blood T cell repertoires in COVID-19. Overall study: Researchers got acute and convalescent COVID-19 samples from the United States, Italy and Spain. Nucleic acid was either cDNA or gDNA, and it came from T cells, B-cell-depleted T cells, or PBMCs.

The CDR3 is made up of 14 amino acids. CDR1 and CDR2 (germline): LNHDA, SQIVND (reference sequence). Trimming removed 7 bases at V and 3 bases at J, with 15 bases between. As handled by the study authors: It was from reference gene primer amplification that nucleated cell counts were estimated. Profiling relied on immunoSEQ multiplex PCR, and the TCRdb table lists in-frame clones only, not all of them. The V and J calls and clone size were taken over from that table, and D and trimming were inferred from the DNA. Among 200,000 to 250,000 clones listed, 70% to 90% were seen once. The V call is TRBV19, the J call TRBJ1-1; D unclear. The source of this sequence is a human donor in a cohort sampled during active COVID-19. The sample was peripheral blood. Written as DNA, the CDR3 is TGTGCCAGTAAAAGGTGGGCGCGTGACACTGAAGCTTTCTTT. This gives the protein CASKRWARDTEAFF.